Below are 21 T cell receptor beta chains sequenced from a single sample in a study of OX40 agonist ivuxolimab in advanced cancers. Clones were read by immunoSEQ multiplex PCR, and TCRdb kept only the in-frame ones, dropping some. The sample shows over 40,000 clones, 65% to 85% of them seen only once. The sequencing used CD4+ or CD8+ T cells sorted from blood, collected in a trial of the OX40 agonist ivuxolimab. These receptors all stem from an adult with an advanced solid tumor such as melanoma, head and neck, liver or kidney cancer.

The rearrangement links TRBV11-2 to TRBJ1-2; maybe TRBD1 (5 bases). From germline, CDR1 is SGHAT and CDR2 FQNNGV. The CDR3 length is 13 residues. Trimming took off 5 bases at V and 5 bases at J, with 12 bases between the two ends. Written as DNA, the CDR3 is TGTGCCAGCAGCCCAGGGACTCCTTATGGCTACACCTTC. Amino acids: CASSPGTPYGYTF.

This clone was detected only once. The J gene is TRBJ2-5, the V gene TRBV19, with TRBD2 matching over 8 bases. The CDR3 consists of 14 residues. The J segment lost 11 bases and the V segment lost 5 bases, leaving 13 bases of the junction unmatched. Germline lookup yields CDR1 LNHDA and CDR2 SQIVND (reference sequence). The CDR3 spells CASSPGGESSRQYF. In DNA, the CDR3 is TGTGCCAGTAGTCCGGGGGGGGAGAGTTCTCGGCAGTACTTC.

The chain joins TRBV12-5 to TRBJ2-5; D unresolved. Germline V gene data show CDR1 as LGHNT and CDR2 as FRNRAP. This CDR3 is 13 amino acids long. V shed 1 base and J shed 4 bases, with 7 bases lying between them. CDR3 sequence reads: CASGLEWGETQYF. The CDR3 coding sequence is TGTGCTAGTGGTTTGGAGTGGGGAGAGACCCAGTACTTC.

V gene TRBV27 combines with J gene TRBJ1-5; a possible D gene is TRBD1 (5 bases). CDR1 is MNHEY, CDR2 SMNVEV, per germline (reference sequence). The CDR3 has 14 amino acids. The germline V and J ends were trimmed by 2 bases and 0 bases, with 5 bases remaining between them. The CDR3 sequence: CASSLGGSNQPQHF. The CDR3 nucleotides read TGTGCCAGCAGTTTAGGGGGTAGCAATCAGCCCCAGCATTTT.

The chain employs TRBV15 and TRBJ1-2; no firm D call. Deletions cut 3 bases from V and 4 bases from J, with 3 bases between. Germline V gene data show CDR1 as LNHNV and CDR2 as YYDKDF (reference sequence). This CDR3 spans 11 amino acids. As DNA, the CDR3 is TGTGCCACCAGCAGGGGCTATGGCTACACCTTC. Translating gives CATSRGYGYTF.

The rearrangement joins TRBV9 to TRBJ2-3, with TRBD2 matching over 10 bases. This CDR3 is 16 amino acids long. Germline CDR1 is SGDLS and CDR2 is YYNGEE. V shed 3 bases, J shed 4 bases, and the junction held 8 bases outside the gene matches. The CDR3 DNA is TGTGCCAGCAGCGCCAGGGTAGCGGGAGGAGCAGATACGCAGTATTTT. Residues: CASSARVAGGADTQYF.

In regard to this clone: The sample has other DNA sequences that encode this CDR3 too. V usage is TRBV5-1 and J usage is TRBJ2-2; the D gene is possibly TRBD2 (5 bases). The CDR3 has 14 amino acids. The V and J ends lost 0 bases and 6 bases respectively, with 9 bases between them. Germline V gene sequence: CDR1 SGHRS, CDR2 YFSETQ. CDR3 residues: CASSLVRGSGELFF. The CDR3 DNA sequence: TGCGCCAGCAGCTTGGTTAGAGGGTCCGGGGAGCTGTTTTTT.

This chain connects TRBV5-4 to TRBJ1-1; perhaps TRBD1 as D (5 bases). The CDR3 sequence is 15 residues long. V was clipped by 0 bases and J by 5 bases, with 14 bases between them. In germline, CDR1 is SGHNT, CDR2 YYREEE (reference sequence). For the CDR3, the DNA is TGTGCCAGCAGCTTGGCCGCAGGGACCATAACTGAAGCTTTCTTT. Encoded protein: CASSLAAGTITEAFF.

The chain recombines TRBV5-1 with TRBJ2-1, with TRBD1 identical over 7 bases. Germline CDR1 is SGHRS and CDR2 is YFSETQ. V was clipped by 3 bases and J by 6 bases; unmatched bases: 3. This CDR3 has 13 amino acids. The CDR3 nucleotides are TGCGCCAGCAGCTGGCCAGGGGGCAATGAGCAGTTCTTC. Translating it yields CASSWPGGNEQFF.

The chain combines TRBV7-9 with TRBJ2-5; 8 nucleotides align to TRBD2. Germline V gives CDR1 SEHNR, CDR2 FQNEAQ (reference sequence). CDR3 size: 14 residues. Trimming removed 1 base from V and 3 bases from J; junction bases left unmatched: 1. CDR3 region: CASSLGLAKETQYF. The DNA of the CDR3 is TGTGCCAGCAGCTTAGGACTAGCGAAAGAGACCCAGTACTTC.

This sequence joins TRBV15 and TRBJ2-7; the match to TRBD2 covers 8 bases. J was trimmed by 7 bases and V by 5 bases; bases with no gene match: 13. Germline assignment: CDR1 LNHNV and CDR2 YYDKDF (reference sequence). The CDR3 is 15 residues long. CDR3 sequence reads: CATSHEPGGAWEQYF. In DNA, the CDR3 is TGTGCCACCAGCCACGAGCCCGGGGGGGCTTGGGAGCAGTACTTC.

The rearrangement links TRBV25-1 to TRBJ2-3, with a weak D call TRBD2 (5 bases). The V end was cut by 10 bases, the J end by 2 bases, with 10 bases between. The CDR3 extends over 12 amino acids. In germline, CDR1 is MGHDK, CDR2 SYGVNS. The CDR3 loop reads CATQRNTDTQYF. Here the CDR3 DNA reads TGTGCCACTCAGCGGAACACAGATACGCAGTATTTT.

This chain connects TRBV7-3 to TRBJ2-5; maybe TRBD1 (5 bases). V was shortened by 5 bases and J by 5 bases, with 18 bases between the two germline ends. The CDR3 has 15 residues. The germline V gene has CDR1 SGHTA and CDR2 FQGTGA. CDR3 DNA sequence: TGTGCCAGCAGCCCTCAACCAGGGTTTTGGGAGACCCAGTACTTC. Residues: CASSPQPGFWETQYF. Based on the CDR3 plus reference TRBV7-3 and TRBJ2-5, the full variable domain is GAGVSQTPSNKVTEKGKYVELRCDPISGHTALYWYRQSLGQGPEFLIYFQGTGAADDSGLPNDRFFAVRPEGSVSTLKIQRTERGDSAVYLCASSPQPGFWETQYFGPGTRLLVL.

The chain recombines TRBV2 with TRBJ1-2, with unresolved D. Trimming took 5 bases from V and 5 from J, leaving 12 bases between them. CDR1 is SNHLY and CDR2 is FYNNEI in the germline V gene. The CDR3 sequence is 13 residues long. The CDR3 loop is CASSPVGRYGYTF. DNA for the CDR3: TGTGCCAGCAGTCCCGTCGGTCGGTATGGCTACACCTTC.

This clone was observed once. This chain joins TRBV4-3 and TRBJ2-7, with D uncertain. This CDR3 is 15 amino acids long. V lost 0 bases and J 7 bases, leaving 16 bases between the germline ends. Germline V CDR1 and CDR2: LGHNA, YSLEER. The CDR3 reads CASSQDRYGLGEQYF. In DNA form, the CDR3 reads TGCGCCAGCAGCCAAGATAGGTATGGGCTGGGTGAGCAGTACTTC.

The CDR3 region is CAWSVLQGYTEAFF. The CDR3 region has the DNA TGTGCCTGGAGTGTTCTACAGGGTTACACTGAAGCTTTCTTT. The V and J genes are TRBV30 and TRBJ1-1, with D perhaps TRBD1 (6 bases). This CDR3 region has 14 residues. Germline V lookup: CDR1 GTSNPN, CDR2 SVGIG (reference sequence). Deletions cut 0 bases from V and 3 bases from J, with 11 bases between.

The chain combines TRBV28 with TRBJ1-2, with D unclear. With 2 bases removed from V and 4 bases from J, the gap between germline ends came to 11 bases. Germline V lookup: CDR1 MDHEN, CDR2 SYDVKM. CDR3 length: 14 residues. The CDR3, as DNA: TGTGCCAGCAGTTTAACCCGGGCAGGCTATGGCTACACCTTC. This codes for CASSLTRAGYGYTF.

The V gene is TRBV2, the J gene TRBJ2-1; 9 bases align to TRBD2. The CDR3 spans 14 residues. V was clipped by 9 bases and J by 7 bases; unmatched bases: 10. Germline V CDR1 and CDR2: SNHLY, FYNNEI. The CDR3, as DNA: TGTGCCAGTACGACTGGGCGGGAGGGGAATGAGCAGTTCTTC. Translated, it gives CASTTGREGNEQFF.

V usage is TRBV6-1 and J usage is TRBJ2-7; no clear D. Per the germline V gene, CDR1 is MNHNS and CDR2 is SASEGT. This CDR3 has 11 amino acids. The germline V and J ends were trimmed by 4 bases and 6 bases, with 7 bases remaining between them. The CDR3 DNA follows: TGTGCCAGCAGTGCTGCACTCGAGCAGTACTTC. It codes for CASSAALEQYF.

The genes are TRBV11-2 and TRBJ2-7, with D possibly TRBD1 on 7 matching bases. This CDR3 is built from 14 residues. The V gene lost 5 bases and the J gene lost 4 bases, with 15 bases spanning the gap. The germline V gene encodes CDR1 SGHAT and CDR2 FQNNGV. The CDR3: CASSITTGRYEQYF. CDR3 DNA sequence: TGTGCCAGCAGCATAACGACAGGGAGGTACGAGCAGTACTTC.

The chain links TRBV11-2 to TRBJ2-7; D uncertain. Trimming took 1 base from V and 3 from J, leaving 4 bases between them. CDR3 size: 12 residues. CDR1 and CDR2 from the germline V gene are SGHAT and FQNNGV. CDR3 in amino acids: CASSLGFYEQYF. CDR3 nucleotide sequence: TGTGCCAGCAGCTTAGGGTTCTACGAGCAGTACTTC.